Following are 32 T cell receptor beta chains from one sample sequenced in a study of regulatory T cells in long-lasting Graves disease. Time point specified: newly diagnosed GD, antithyroid drugs for less than 3 months. TCR sequences were obtained from RNA taken from PBMCs. In building TCR beta libraries, iRepertoire HTBI primers were used together with Arm-PCR of CDR3 regions. TCRdb analysed the multiplex PCR reads with MiXCR anew, one entry per CDR3 protein. The sample has 350,000 to 450,000 distinct CDR3 sequences, more than 13% seen once. The same sample was also used in a study of T cells in Graves' hyperthyroidism and ophthalmopathy.

This material consisted of peripheral blood mononuclear cells (PBMCs), taken at new diagnosis, from a patient treated with antithyroid drugs. These receptors originate from a woman aged 25 to 39 with Graves disease.

This clonotype has just a few counts. The J gene is TRBJ1-2, the V gene TRBV7-9; D remains unclear. V was shortened by 2 bases and J by 6 bases, with 19 bases between the two germline ends. The CDR3 consists of 16 residues. Germline V gene data show CDR1 as SEHNR and CDR2 as FQNEAQ (reference sequence). CDR3 DNA sequence: TGTGCCAGCAGCTTACTGGTTCTGACCAAGGAGGATGGCTACACCTTC. It translates to CASSLLVLTKEDGYTF.

The chain is built from TRBV11-1 and TRBJ2-5, with D maybe TRBD1 (5 bases). CDR1 and CDR2 (germline): SGHAT, FQDESV (reference sequence). There are 13 residues in the CDR3. Trimming shortened V by 11 bases and J by 2 bases, and 15 bases separated the two germline ends. The DNA of the CDR3 is TGTGCCTCCCGGCCAGGGCTACAAGAGACCCAGTACTTC. Protein: CASRPGLQETQYF.

With regard to this clonotype: This may arise from a read error, as a much more abundant clone is one base away. The chain links TRBV6-9 to TRBJ2-2, with D unclear. Germline V gene data show CDR1 as MNHGY and CDR2 as SVAAGI. Trimming removed 3 bases from V and 5 bases from J, with 16 bases in between. CDR3 length: 16 residues. CDR3 protein: CASSYQLPAMTGELFF. The CDR3 nucleotides read TGTGCCAGCAGTTACCAACTTCCGGCAATGACCGGGGAGCTGTTTTTT.

In this sample, this clonotype turned up a few times. Written as DNA, the CDR3 is TGTGCCAGCAGTAGTGGGGGGCCTGGAAACACCATATATTTT. The encoded protein is CASSSGGPGNTIYF. The genes are TRBV28 and TRBJ1-3, with D perhaps matching TRBD1 (6 bases). CDR1 and CDR2 (germline): MDHEN, SYDVKM. The CDR3 runs 14 residues. Trimming took 5 bases from V and 2 from J, leaving 10 bases between them.

V is TRBV29-1 and J is TRBJ2-7; TRBD2 might be the D (6 bases). Looked up from germline, CDR1 is SQVTM and CDR2 is ANQGSEA. The CDR3 runs to 13 residues. Between the trimmed V and J ends, which lost 4 bases and 7 bases, there was a span of 17 bases. The CDR3 loop is CSVAGLSPNEQYF. The CDR3 region has the DNA TGCAGCGTTGCGGGACTTTCTCCCAATGAGCAGTACTTC.

This clonotype was seen a few times. V gene TRBV5-1 combines with J gene TRBJ1-5, with TRBD1 as a possible D gene (5 bases). Germline loops: CDR1 SGHRS, CDR2 YFSETQ. Between the trimmed V and J ends, which lost 3 bases and 2 bases, there was a span of 9 bases. The CDR3 is 14 residues long. CDR3 sequence (DNA): TGCGCCAGCAGCTGGGGGGGTGGCAATCAGCCCCAGCATTTT. As protein: CASSWGGGNQPQHF.

This clonotype occurred many times. This sequence joins TRBV28 and TRBJ1-2; no clear D. The V gene's germline CDR1 is MDHEN and CDR2 SYDVKM. V dropped 5 bases and J dropped 0 bases, with 10 bases sitting between them. The CDR3 contains 14 residues. The CDR3 nucleotides are TGTGCCAGCAGTAGACACGTAACTAACTATGGCTACACCTTC. This translates into CASSRHVTNYGYTF.

This clonotype was counted between two and nine times. V gene TRBV28 combines with J gene TRBJ2-1, with 16 positions matching TRBD2. Looked up from germline, CDR1 is MDHEN and CDR2 is SYDVKM. CDR3 length: 18 amino acids. Losses at the gene ends were 2 bases for V and 3 bases for J; bases not matched to a gene: 4. CDR3 region: CASSLGTSGRGYYNEQFF. The CDR3 DNA sequence: TGTGCCAGCAGTTTAGGGACTAGCGGGAGGGGGTACTACAATGAGCAGTTCTTC.

This clonotype was seen many times. The chain combines TRBV20-1 with TRBJ2-7; weak D call: TRBD2 (5 bases). The V and J ends lost 3 bases and 9 bases respectively, with 18 bases between them. CDR1 is DFQATT, CDR2 SNEGSKA, per germline (reference sequence). The CDR3 sequence is 13 residues long. DNA for the CDR3: TGCAGTGCTAGGTCCGGCGGCGGGTTCGGGCAGTACTTC. Protein product: CSARSGGGFGQYF.

The table lists this clonotype with a few counts. The rearrangement uses TRBV20-1 and TRBJ2-3, with 7 bases identical to TRBD2. V was pared by 3 bases and J by 1 base, with 1 base of the junction left unmatched. In germline, CDR1 is DFQATT, CDR2 SNEGSKA (reference sequence). The CDR3 sequence is 13 residues long. CDR3 protein: CSASTSGTDTQYF. The CDR3 bases are TGCAGTGCTAGTACTAGCGGCACAGATACGCAGTATTTT.

This clonotype occurred a few times. This chain connects TRBV9 to TRBJ1-2, with D hard to call. The CDR3 has 13 residues. With 2 bases removed from V and 5 bases from J, the gap between germline ends came to 10 bases. The germline gives CDR1 SGDLS, CDR2 YYNGEE. The CDR3 loop is CASSVGLEYGYTF. Written as DNA, the CDR3 is TGTGCCAGCAGCGTCGGTTTGGAGTATGGCTACACCTTC. The variable domain in full, completed from reference TRBV9 and TRBJ1-2, reads DSGVTQTPKHLITATGQRVTLRCSPRSGDLSVYWYQQSLDQGLQFLIQYYNGEERAKGNILERFSAQQFPDLHSELNLSSLELGDSALYFCASSVGLEYGYTFGSGTRLTVV.

In the case of this clonotype: A much bigger clone sits one base away, suggesting this may be a read error. The chain recombines TRBV28 with TRBJ2-5; no definite D call. Germline CDR1 MDHEN, CDR2 SYDVKM. The CDR3 extends over 12 amino acids. V was trimmed by 3 bases and J by 5 bases, leaving 7 bases between them. Written as DNA, the CDR3 is TGTGCCAGCAGTTTCGGGCGGGAGACCCAGTACTTC. This encodes CASSFGRETQYF.

As concerns this clonotype: Since a far larger clone is one base different, this is likely a read error. The chain joins TRBV6-2 or TRBV6-3 to TRBJ2-1, with D perhaps given as TRBD1 or TRBD2 (5 bases each). The CDR3 has 14 amino acids. V dropped 4 bases and J dropped 13 bases, with 20 bases sitting between them. Germline CDR1 and CDR2: MNHEY and SVGEGT. The DNA of the CDR3 is TGTGCCAGCAGTTGGGGACGTCGGGCAGAGACCCAGTTCTTC. It is translated as CASSWGRRAETQFF.

Many counts were recorded for this clonotype. The J gene is TRBJ1-5, the V gene TRBV4-1, with unresolved D. Trimming took 4 bases from V and 2 from J, leaving 12 bases between them. Germline CDR1 MGHRA, CDR2 YSYEKL. The CDR3 contains 15 residues. CDR3 DNA: TGCGCCAGCAGCCCCAACAAAGCATGCAATCAGCCCCAGCATTTT. Amino acid sequence: CASSPNKACNQPQHF.

This chain connects TRBV29-1 to TRBJ2-2; 12 bases match TRBD2. The CDR3 covers 15 residues. With 4 bases clipped from V and 4 bases from J, the junction kept 4 bases outside the gene matches. Germline lookup yields CDR1 SQVTM and CDR2 ANQGSEA. CDR3 nucleotides: TGCAGCGTTGCCTCGGGACTAGCGGGCACCGGGGAGCTGTTTTTT. Protein: CSVASGLAGTGELFF.

This clonotype was picked up many times. V is TRBV12-3 or TRBV12-4 and J is TRBJ2-3, with 10 bases that match TRBD2. The junction had 5 bases not matched to a gene; V was cut back by 7 bases and J by 4 bases. There are 14 residues in the CDR3. Written as DNA, the CDR3 is TGTGCCAGCATCCCTAGCGGGAGAGCAGATACGCAGTATTTT. This sequence encodes CASIPSGRADTQYF.

In the case of this clonotype: A much more abundant neighbour one base away suggests this may be a read error. V is TRBV20-1 and J is TRBJ2-1; D not resolved. V was cut by 1 base and J by 8 bases, with 18 bases left in between. From germline, CDR1 is DFQATT and CDR2 SNEGSKA (reference sequence). This CDR3 is built from 15 residues. The CDR3 sequence is CSARAPTAVHYEQFF. The DNA for the CDR3 is TGCAGTGCTAGAGCCCCCACCGCAGTACACTATGAGCAGTTCTTC.

The chain couples TRBV4-2 to TRBJ2-5; 7 bases match TRBD2. The end of the DNA is better explained by TRBJ2-1, so the J call may be wrong. CDR3 length: 16 residues. The V gene's germline CDR1 is LGHNA and CDR2 YNFKEQ. CDR3 protein: CASGRLAGARDGEQFF. The CDR3 DNA reads TGTGCCAGCGGTAGGTTGGCGGGAGCCCGGGACGGTGAGCAGTTCTTC.

This clonotype was observed a few times. J is TRBJ1-1 and V is TRBV20-1, with no clear D. This CDR3 has 13 amino acids. The ends were cut back, 6 bases at V and 4 bases at J, with 15 bases in the middle. Germline CDR1 DFQATT, CDR2 SNEGSKA (reference sequence). Here the CDR3 DNA reads TGCAGTGCCTACACCGACGGTGGCACTGAAGCTTTCTTT. Its protein product is CSAYTDGGTEAFF.

This clonotype has just a few counts. The chain links TRBV6-2 or TRBV6-3 to TRBJ2-1; D is undetermined. Germline V CDR1 and CDR2: MNHEY, SVGEGT. Trimming stripped 5 bases from V and 8 bases from J, with 13 bases between. This CDR3 has 13 residues. This chain's CDR3 is CASSDPRLDEQFF. CDR3 DNA sequence: TGTGCCAGCAGTGACCCGCGATTGGATGAGCAGTTCTTC.

On this clonotype: A much larger clone sits a single nucleotide away, making a read error possible. V usage is TRBV14 and J usage is TRBJ2-5; maybe TRBD1 (6 bases). The germline gives CDR1 SGHDN, CDR2 FVKESK. Between the trimmed V and J ends, which lost 1 base and 5 bases, there was a span of 14 bases. CDR3 size: 15 residues. The CDR3 DNA reads as TGTGCCAGCAGCCAAGTACAGGGCAACGGGGAGACCCAGTACTTC. Translating gives CASSQVQGNGETQYF.

About this clonotype: With a much larger clone just one base away, this may be a read error. The rearrangement uses TRBV12-3 or TRBV12-4 and TRBJ2-1; D not resolved. V lost 6 bases, J lost 2 bases, and 8 bases lay in between. The CDR3 sequence is 13 residues long. The CDR3 DNA is TGTGCCAGCAGCGTAGTCCCCTACAATGAGCAGTTCTTC. Residues: CASSVVPYNEQFF.

This clonotype showed up just a few times. The chain recombines TRBV30 with TRBJ2-7; a possible D gene is TRBD1 (5 bases). CDR1 and CDR2 (germline): GTSNPN, SVGIG (reference sequence). Trimming pared 4 bases from V and 0 bases from J, leaving 13 bases between. CDR3 length equals 14 residues. The CDR3 region has the DNA TGTGCCTGGACCCCAGGACAACCCTCCTACGAGCAGTACTTC. Encoded protein: CAWTPGQPSYEQYF. The full variable domain, completed using reference TRBV30 and TRBJ2-7, is SQTIHQWPATLVQPVGSPLSLECTVEGTSNPNLYWYRQAAGRGLQLLFYSVGIGQISSEVPQNLSASRPQDRQFILSSKKLLLSDSGFYLCAWTPGQPSYEQYFGPGTRLTVT.

The chain links TRBV6-1 to TRBJ2-7; TRBD2 might be the D (6 bases). The germline gives CDR1 MNHNS, CDR2 SASEGT. This CDR3 contains 16 residues. V was trimmed by 7 bases and J by 1 base, leaving 20 bases between them. As DNA, the CDR3 is TGTGCCAGCACCTCCCCGGGGGACCTCCTTTCCTACGAGCAGTACTTC. This sequence encodes CASTSPGDLLSYEQYF.

The genes are TRBV20-1 and TRBJ2-1; a possible D gene is TRBD2 (6 bases). The germline V gene has CDR1 DFQATT and CDR2 SNEGSKA (reference sequence). There are 15 residues in the CDR3. V dropped 1 base and J dropped 5 bases, with 15 bases sitting between them. The CDR3 here is CSARAERAGDNEQFF. CDR3 sequence (DNA): TGCAGTGCTAGAGCGGAGCGGGCCGGAGACAATGAGCAGTTCTTC.

This clonotype was counted only a few times. One end of the junction is discordant with germline, which a read error may explain. The J gene is TRBJ2-2, the V gene TRBV20-1, with TRBD2 matching over 10 bases. The germline gives CDR1 DFQATT, CDR2 SNEGSKA (reference sequence). CDR3 length: 16 residues. CDR3 residues: CSARFGTSVNTGDLFF. Here the CDR3 DNA reads TGCAGTGCTAGGTTCGGGACTAGCGTCAACACCGGGGATCTGTTTTTT.

Worth noting for this clonotype: Because the CDR3 is missing its conserved closing phenylalanine or tryptophan, this is likely a read error. This chain uses TRBV12-3 or TRBV12-4 with TRBJ2-2; D possibly corresponds to TRBD1 (7 bases). V was clipped by 2 bases and J by 7 bases, with 17 bases between them. The CDR3 spans 16 residues. CDR3 coding DNA: TGTGCCAGCAGTTTAAGGGTGCCAGGGGGGTACGGGGAGCTGTTTCTT. This translates into CASSLRVPGGYGELFL.

Ten or more counts support this clonotype. The chain employs TRBV28 and TRBJ2-7; 8 bases align to TRBD2. Germline lookup yields CDR1 MDHEN and CDR2 SYDVKM. Unmatched junction bases numbered 9, after V lost 6 bases and J lost 2 bases. The CDR3 consists of 15 residues. The CDR3 is CASRDRGGIAYEQYF. As DNA, the CDR3 is TGTGCCAGCAGGGACCGGGGGGGGATCGCCTACGAGCAGTACTTC.

This clonotype was detected ten times or more. The chain couples TRBV20-1 to TRBJ2-7, with a weak D call TRBD1 (5 bases). With 3 bases removed from V and 3 bases from J, the gap between germline ends came to 6 bases. The CDR3 length is 11 residues. Germline V CDR1 and CDR2: DFQATT, SNEGSKA (reference sequence). This chain's CDR3 is CSARDIYEQYF. CDR3 nucleotide sequence: TGCAGTGCTAGGGACATCTACGAGCAGTACTTC.

This clonotype was observed many times. V usage is TRBV5-1 and J usage is TRBJ1-1; D is perhaps TRBD1 (5 bases). Trimming stripped 1 base from V and 7 bases from J, with 8 bases between. The CDR3 runs to 12 residues. CDR1 and CDR2 from the germline V gene are SGHRS and YFSETQ. The CDR3 coding sequence is TGCGCCAGCAGCTTGAGGAGGGGTGAAGCTTTCTTT. This gives the protein CASSLRRGEAFF.

This clonotype appeared many times. This chain joins TRBV5-1 and TRBJ2-1; TRBD1 is a possible D gene (5 bases). The V and J ends lost 1 base and 9 bases respectively, with 17 bases between them. CDR3 length equals 15 residues. Per germline, CDR1 SGHRS and CDR2 YFSETQ. CDR3 nucleotide sequence: TGCGCCAGCAGCTTGTATCAGGGTACGAGTGGTGAGCAGTTCTTC. It translates to CASSLYQGTSGEQFF.

This clonotype has just one count. A read error may explain this, as a much larger clone is one base away. Lacking the conserved final phenylalanine or tryptophan, this CDR3 likely reflects a read error. The chain is built from TRBV24-1 and TRBJ1-5; 7 bases map to TRBD1. With 5 bases clipped from V and 4 bases from J, the junction kept 13 bases outside the gene matches. The CDR3 has 17 residues. Looked up from germline, CDR1 is KGHDR and CDR2 is SFDVKD. CDR3 nucleotides: TGTGCCACCAGTGGCGGTGGCAGGGGGTCGGCAAATCAGCCCCAGCATTAT. The encoded protein is CATSGGGRGSANQPQHY.